This TCR beta chain was identified in a study of blood T cells in healthy people across ages. Study-level findings and limits: Age brought a roughly linear fall in TCR beta diversity measured per million T cells.

Ranging in age from about 6 to 90, the donors were healthy Caucasian individuals from Russia. Every sample had a minimum of 6 million PBMCs isolated. This CDR3 region has 16 residues. Trimming left V 3 bases short and J 1 base short, with 12 bases between. Germline V gene lookup returns CDR1 SGHTA and CDR2 FQGTGA. In the case of this clonotype: Its antigen is not identified.

A second PCR of roughly 7 to 11 cycles used a sample-barcoded 5' primer and a J-beta primer mix. TCRdb re-derived calls from the 5' RACE reads in MiXCR, one entry per CDR3 protein. The sample contains around 820,000 distinct CDR3 sequences, approximately 25% of which appear only once. The same data also went into a second study, on T cells of mothers and their children.

The sequence was obtained from a boy between 10 and 17 years old in good health. Material: blood. The gene calls are TRBV7-3 and TRBJ2-2; a possible D gene is TRBD2 (6 bases). Written as DNA, the CDR3 is TGTGCCAGCAGCTTCGGCGGGGTTGAGAACACCGGGGAGCTGTTTTTT. It codes for CASSFGGVENTGELFF.